The rows below give T cell receptor beta chains drawn from one sample of a study of early T cells in non-severe SARS-CoV-2 infection. TCRdb processed the 5' RACE reads anew with MiXCR; each CDR3 protein has one entry. This sample yields about 38,000 distinct CDR3 sequences, of which 6% to 8.5% are seen a single time; around a quarter belongs to the top ten. Sequences were derived from whole blood, sampled at baseline. The receptors come from an adult who was a healthcare worker with PCR-confirmed SARS-CoV-2 infection or an uninfected control (not recorded which). CDR3s leave out the opening cysteine and the closing phenylalanine or tryptophan.

v_gene	j_gene	len	CDR3aa
TRBV11-2	TRBJ1-4	12	ASSSGRGGEKLF
TRBV12-3/TRBV12-4	TRBJ2-1	14	ASSRGLAGINNEQF
TRBV27	TRBJ1-4	13	ASSNLQLGNEKLF
TRBV10-2	TRBJ1-4	13	ASSEAGAPNEKLF
TRBV7-9	TRBJ1-1	10	ASDIMNTEAF
TRBV20-1	TRBJ1-2	10	SASPYNYGYT
TRBV9	TRBJ2-2	15	ASSPRPGRDVTGELF
TRBV10-3	TRBJ2-7	12	AISELDFHYEQY
TRBV25-1	TRBJ2-6	14	ASSAPIVSGANVLT
TRBV28	TRBJ2-3	15	ASSLGLAGPSTDTQY
TRBV6-2/TRBV6-3	TRBJ1-2	9	ASMRGDGYT
TRBV12-3/TRBV12-4	TRBJ2-2	12	ASSSGQGLGELF
TRBV20-1	TRBJ1-6	11	SAGQGANSPLH
TRBV2	TRBJ1-4	12	ASSVDSYSEKLF
TRBV10-3	TRBJ2-7	11	AISEAGAYEQY
TRBV5-4	TRBJ2-3	13	ASSLLRARTDTQY
TRBV11-2	TRBJ2-3	11	ASRSAAADTQY
TRBV28	TRBJ1-2	10	ASSLGQHGYT
TRBV6-1	TRBJ1-5	13	ASKDRTYSNQPQH
TRBV20-1	TRBJ2-1	9	SALGTRFQF
TRBV7-9	TRBJ2-7	12	ASRRTGSSYEQY
TRBV11-3	TRBJ2-5	20	ASSLETQVSLASGSPAETQY
TRBV20-1	TRBJ1-1	12	SARRQGGDTEAF
TRBV20-1	TRBJ2-1	12	SAGGSFTYNEQF
TRBV6-5	TRBJ1-6	12	ASSVISYNSPLH
TRBV20-1	TRBJ1-1	10	SARIRLAEAF
TRBV6-6	TRBJ2-5	13	ASSSVGTDKETQY
TRBV28	TRBJ2-1	11	ASSFIGVDEQF
TRBV7-8	TRBJ2-1	13	ASSRREGHYNEQF
TRBV2	TRBJ2-3	15	ASSELAGASSTDTQY
TRBV20-1	TRBJ2-1	14	SAMVGGAASNNEQF
TRBV12-3/TRBV12-4	TRBJ2-3	12	ASSLRGTTDTQY
TRBV5-5	TRBJ2-5	12	ASSLIGQLGTQY
TRBV29-1	TRBJ2-5	12	SVELWGKKETQY
TRBV28	TRBJ2-7	14	ASSPKLAGAGREQY
TRBV6-2/TRBV6-3	TRBJ2-1	12	ASSYQLAGNEQF
TRBV2	TRBJ2-3	10	AGGRESDTQY
TRBV2	TRBJ2-1	13	ASSQQSRGPLEQF
TRBV28	TRBJ2-7	15	ASSFVVWRASTYEQY
TRBV20-1	TRBJ2-1	11	SAARLAKNEQF
TRBV19	TRBJ2-4	12	ASTGTGVKNIQY
TRBV20-1	TRBJ2-6	12	SPTGTSGANVLT
TRBV5-1	TRBJ2-7	12	ASSQSGTGYEQY
TRBV7-9	TRBJ2-1	14	ASSPHRVAGDNEQF
TRBV14	TRBJ2-2	11	ASSQGRAGELF
TRBV9	TRBJ2-7	13	ASSVEPGSYYEQY
TRBV10-1	TRBJ2-7	12	ASSETSGSYEQY
TRBV14	TRBJ2-3	14	ASSDGLAESTDTQY
TRBV10-1	TRBJ2-1	12	ASSNSGGLNEQF
TRBV3-1	TRBJ2-3	14	ASNQDPGQRTDTQY
TRBV14	TRBJ1-1	12	ASSQMGLNTEAF
TRBV6-2/TRBV6-3	TRBJ2-5	10	ASGIIQETQY
TRBV29-1	TRBJ2-4	13	SVEDLLNGQNIQY
TRBV6-5	TRBJ1-6	14	ASSYSAGQTGSPLH
TRBV19	TRBJ2-2	14	ASRTRDRGFTGELF
TRBV28	TRBJ2-7	11	ASKGGAPYEQY
TRBV18	TRBJ1-1	11	ASSLSDSTEAF
TRBV20-1	TRBJ1-4	10	SAGTGREKLF
TRBV7-9	TRBJ2-1	11	ASSLADAGEQF
TRBV7-9	TRBJ2-5	10	ASNLLRETQY